This T cell receptor (beta chain) was captured in a study of T cell responses to AZD1222 COVID-19 vaccine listed by TCRdb under 2021. As for the study more broadly: A total of 230 or so trial participants underwent TCR sequencing, of whom 200 to 220 received two doses of AZD1222 and 26 received two doses of the MenACWY control vaccine. Trial participants were enrolled into age subgroups of 18-55, 56-69 and 70-plus years, which contained about 150, 27 and 61 TCR-sequenced participants, respectively. What the research found in general, with its limitations: CD4 TCRs associated with the vaccine covered the entire spike protein, and the dominant responses were in regions 160-218 and 743-854. Because no day 14 peak-response samples were available, the repertoires could be characterized only after the peak T cell response. Conclusions about previously exposed vaccinees are limited, since just 5 or 6 AZD1222 recipients were seropositive for SARS-CoV-2 at baseline. Reportedly, almost half of the unique spike-specific TCRs recognized epitopes lying outside the regions that are mutated in the B.1.351 and B.1.1.7 variants. Participants were mostly white British, with more females than males. The authors suggested clonal diversity may have been underestimated. The 56-69-year group was small, and its depth increase did not reach significance, likely because of low power. A significant rise in spike-specific TCR breadth and depth was observed after two AZD1222 doses relative to day 0 and relative to MenACWY recipients.

As concerns this clone: Its antigen has not been determined. Base qualities are missing; no much larger clone stands one base away.

The time point label for this specimen denotes: about 28 days (+/-7) after the second vaccine dose. AZD1222 recipients whose second dose came at about 4 weeks and those whose second dose came at about 12 weeks were combined into one group, since spike-specific TCR depth and breadth did not differ between the two schedules. The vaccinee samples were drawn from two UK trials, COV001 and COV002, one of which was a single-blind randomized controlled phase 2/3 trial testing AZD1222 (ChAdOx1 nCoV-19) in healthy adults. For TCRbeta chain sequencing, PBMC samples were collected from trial participants at day 0 and at day 28 after the second dose. Including cysteine and phenylalanine, the CDR3 has 15 amino acids. Of all the DNA, just the CDR3 is kept, 45 bases in frame from base 1. CDR1 and CDR2, looked up from the germline V gene, are SGHRS and YFSETQ. Trimming removed 4 bases from V and 1 base from J, leaving 11 bases between the germline ends.

The CDR3 regions of human TCRbeta chains were analyzed by immunosequencing. In the authors' own workflow: Repertoire TCRs were matched against a reference library of SARS-CoV-2-specific TCRs generated with the MIRA antigen-specificity platform. Breadth was defined as the fraction of unique TCRs that were SARS-CoV-2-associated, and depth was defined as the fraction of total T cells that were SARS-CoV-2-associated. Using the MIRA data, each spike-specific TCR was mapped to the spike region that the TCR reacts to and placed in a CD4 or CD8 class. Log10-transformed breadth and depth values were compared by one-way ANOVA with Sidak's multiple comparisons tests. TCRdb provides this immuneACCESS table in a form limited to in-frame rearrangements. Some clones are lacking; in checked studies, under half of them reflect an unresolved V gene, and why the rest are absent is not known. Clonal size and the V and J genes are those of that table, whereas D and trimming came from the DNA. The table for this sample lists 54,000 or so clones; approximately 80% of them were counted only once. 5% of the sample is taken by the ten largest.

This receptor was taken from an adult who received the AZD1222 COVID-19 vaccine. Here the chain combines TRBV5-1 and TRBJ1-4, with the D gene not confidently named. This specimen was peripheral blood, taken 28 days after the second AZD1222 dose. Here is the DNA: TGCGCCAGCAGCCTAGTCGTGGGAACTAATGAAAAACTGTTTTTT. The encoded protein is CASSLVVGTNEKLFF.